Below, one T cell receptor beta chain is given with its context. Its antigen is unidentified. The junction and the germline gene differ at one end; a read error may be behind it. Germline lookup yields CDR1 MNHEY and CDR2 SVGEGT. The length of the CDR3 is 14 residues. Time point specified: newly diagnosed GD, antithyroid drugs for less than 3 months. The TCR library used RNA extracted from PBMCs. Into tubes containing EDTA, roughly 8.3 milliliters of peripheral blood were drawn. Through Arm-PCR of CDR3 regions and iRepertoire HTBI primers, TCR beta libraries were built. In TCRdb, the multiplex PCR reads were re-called with MiXCR into one record per CDR3 protein. The sample lists 400,000 to 450,000 distinct CDR3 sequences; roughly 17% were seen once. This sample was taken from a study of regulatory T cells in long-lasting Graves disease. Whole-study findings and limits: Lower TCR diversity characterized persistent Graves' patients relative to newly diagnosed patients. Persistent disease preferred TRBV28, TRBJ1-2 and TRBJ2-5.

A further study also used this sample, focusing on T cells in Graves' hyperthyroidism and ophthalmopathy.

Sequenced material: peripheral blood mononuclear cells (PBMCs), taken at new diagnosis, from a patient treated with antithyroid drugs. This TCR was sampled from a woman aged 25-40 years with Graves disease. This rearrangement joins TRBV6-2 or TRBV6-3 to TRBJ1-2, with 8 nucleotides matching TRBD1. The DNA of the CDR3 is TGTGCCAGCAGAACGACGGGACAGGAGTCCGGCTACGCCTTC. The encoded protein is CASRTTGQESGYAF.